The T cell receptor beta chain under discussion was sequenced for a study of shared clonotypes between healthy human individuals. The study's findings and limits: Rarefaction demonstrated incomplete sorted-subset sequencing despite large depth.

Sequencing was performed with immunoSEQ multiplex PCR; in TCRdb, only in-frame clones are kept and a portion is missing. The sample includes more than 2 million clones, more than 90% of them seen just once. In the case of this clone: Its specificity is unknown.

V was pared by 0 bases and J by 7 bases, with 13 bases between. CDR1 and CDR2 (germline): SGDLS, YYNGEE. This CDR3 spans 15 amino acids. The sample taken for sequencing was naive CD4+ T cells sorted from blood. Subset denoted: CD45RA+ positively selected. The chain carries TRBV9 and TRBJ1-4, with D possibly being TRBD1 (5 bases). This TCR was recovered from a man aged 18 to 30 in good health. The CDR3 DNA is TGTGCCAGCAGCGTAGCTAGGGGTGGTGGTGAAAAACTGTTTTTT. As protein: CASSVARGGGEKLFF.